These 6 T cell receptor beta chains came from one sample sequenced in a study of PD-1 blockade in classical Hodgkin lymphoma. Time point: cycle 4 day 1 (C4D1), after 5 to 7 weeks of nivolumab. Every one of the patients relapsed after autologous stem cell transplantation (brentuximab vedotin exposure was variable). Profiling relied on immunoSEQ multiplex PCR, and the TCRdb table lists in-frame clones only, not all of them. The sample comprises about 38,000 clones, 70% to 85% of which are singletons, and 9.8% rests with the top ten. The specimen comprised peripheral blood mononuclear cells (PBMCs), sampled before the fourth cycle of nivolumab. These receptors were obtained from a human donor with classical Hodgkin lymphoma.

This clone showed up just a few times. The chain links TRBV7-9 to TRBJ1-1; 9 nucleotides match TRBD1. The CDR3 loop spans 14 amino acids. The ends lost 4 bases at V and 4 bases at J; junction bases unmatched: 4. CDR1 and CDR2 (germline): SEHNR, FQNEAQ (reference sequence). The CDR3 nucleotides are TGTGCCAGCAGCTCACAGGGGGCCGGCACTGAAGCTTTCTTT. It encodes CASSSQGAGTEAFF.

This chain connects TRBV7-2 to TRBJ1-2; 7 nucleotides line up with TRBD1. CDR1 is SGHTA and CDR2 is FQGNSA in the germline V gene. Losses at the gene ends were 8 bases for V and 4 bases for J; bases not matched to a gene: 7. CDR3 length: 13 residues. CDR3: CASRDRSLYGYTF. CDR3 coding DNA: TGTGCCAGCCGGGACAGAAGCCTCTATGGCTACACCTTC.

The CDR3 DNA is TGTGCCAGCCCTCATCTCTGGGACACCGGGGAGCTGTTTTTT. Translation: CASPHLWDTGELFF. The chain employs TRBV7-9 and TRBJ2-2; D call uncertain. This CDR3 spans 14 amino acids. Germline CDR1 reads SEHNR; CDR2 reads FQNEAQ (reference sequence). Trimming left V 8 bases short and J 3 bases short, with 13 bases between.

The chain carries TRBV5-6 and TRBJ1-1, with 8 bases identical to TRBD1. The CDR3 runs to 16 residues. Germline CDR1 is SGHDT and CDR2 is YYEEEE. Germline trimming cut 0 bases from V and 4 bases from J; bases unmatched to any gene: 8. Here the CDR3 reads CASSLAQGAMVTEAFF. In DNA form, the CDR3 reads TGTGCCAGCAGCTTGGCCCAGGGGGCCATGGTCACTGAAGCTTTCTTT.

The chain recombines TRBV5-4 with TRBJ2-1, with 13 bases that match TRBD2. The V and J ends lost 4 bases and 0 bases, in that order; junction bases with no gene match: 4. CDR1 and CDR2 (germline): SGHNT, YYREEE (reference sequence). This CDR3 has 17 residues. CDR3: CASSKGLAGSSYNEQFF. CDR3 nucleotides: TGTGCCAGCAGCAAGGGACTAGCGGGGAGCTCCTACAATGAGCAGTTCTTC.

The chain combines TRBV7-9 with TRBJ2-5; unclear D gene. The germline CDR1 and CDR2 sequences are SEHNR and FQNEAQ (reference sequence). The germline V and J ends were trimmed by 0 bases and 1 base, with 6 bases remaining between them. The CDR3 runs to 14 residues. The DNA for the CDR3 is TGTGCCAGCAGCTTAGCACTTATCCAAGAGACCCAGTACTTC. Protein: CASSLALIQETQYF.